The 25 T cell receptor beta chains below were found in one sample sequenced in a study of Ad26.COV2.S vaccination and SARS-CoV-2 variants. Profiling relied on immunoSEQ multiplex PCR, and the TCRdb table lists in-frame clones only, not all of them. The table lists around 320,000 clones, around 83% of them singletons. Indicated treatment: 19 received Ad26.COV2.S at low or high dose, single or two shots; about 5 received placebo; per-sample allocation not given. Following the first vaccine or placebo injection, samples were taken on day 63. The input for sequencing was peripheral blood, taken in a trial of Ad26.COV2.S vaccine versus placebo. The source of these receptors is a person aged 18 to 59 who received the Ad26.COV2.S COVID-19 vaccine or a placebo.

V usage is TRBV4-1 and J usage is TRBJ1-1, with D perhaps TRBD1 (5 bases). The germline CDR1 and CDR2 sequences are MGHRA and YSYEKL. Trimming took off 4 bases at V and 1 base at J, with 16 bases between the two ends. The CDR3 totals 16 residues. DNA for the CDR3: TGCGCCAGCAGCCCCCGCGGGGGAGGAGGGAACACTGAAGCTTTCTTT. Protein product: CASSPRGGGGNTEAFF.

The chain employs TRBV3-1 (or the pseudogene TRBV3-2) and TRBJ1-1; possibly TRBD1 for D (5 bases). This CDR3 is 16 amino acids long. The germline V gene encodes CDR1 LGHDT and CDR2 YNNKEL (reference sequence). Trimming shortened V by 1 base and J by 3 bases, and 15 bases separated the two germline ends. CDR3 region: CASSQGKGWEHTEAFF. For the CDR3, the DNA is TGTGCCAGCAGCCAAGGTAAGGGGTGGGAGCACACTGAAGCTTTCTTT.

The gene calls are TRBV3-1 (or the pseudogene TRBV3-2) and TRBJ1-4; the D is unclear. This CDR3 region has 14 residues. With 5 bases removed from V and 7 bases from J, the gap between germline ends came to 14 bases. In germline, CDR1 is LGHDT, CDR2 YNNKEL (reference sequence). The CDR3 loop is CASSEKIISEKLFF. The CDR3 DNA is TGTGCCAGCAGCGAAAAAATAATCAGTGAAAAACTGTTTTTT.

This chain joins TRBV9 and TRBJ1-2; D is uncertain. The CDR3 runs to 14 residues. V was trimmed by 0 bases and J by 3 bases, leaving 9 bases between them. Looked up from germline, CDR1 is SGDLS and CDR2 is YYNGEE. The CDR3 spells CASSVVSGDYGYTF. DNA for the CDR3: TGTGCCAGCAGCGTAGTCTCGGGAGACTATGGCTACACCTTC.

About this clone itself: Other nucleotide sequences in the sample specify the same CDR3. V and J are TRBV9 and TRBJ1-1, with D uncertain. Germline V lookup: CDR1 SGDLS, CDR2 YYNGEE. The CDR3 length is 14 residues. The V end was cut by 0 bases, the J end by 1 base, with 7 bases between. The CDR3 sequence is CASSVGAQNTEAFF. In nucleotides, the CDR3 is TGTGCCAGCAGCGTAGGAGCCCAGAACACTGAAGCTTTCTTT.

This clone has only a few counts. The chain joins TRBV2 to TRBJ1-1; 8 nucleotides agree with TRBD1. CDR3 length: 14 amino acids. CDR1 and CDR2 from the germline V gene are SNHLY and FYNNEI. After removal of 5 bases from V and 5 bases from J, the junction contained 7 bases not matched to a gene. CDR3 DNA sequence: TGTGCCAGCAGTCTGCAGGGGGCGCTTACTGAAGCTTTCTTT. Protein sequence: CASSLQGALTEAFF.

This clone has just one count. The chain has TRBV24-1 and TRBJ2-3; D is unresolved. The CDR3 loop spans 15 amino acids. Germline V gene data show CDR1 as KGHDR and CDR2 as SFDVKD. Trimming shortened V by 2 bases and J by 1 base, and 9 bases separated the two germline ends. CDR3 coding DNA: TGTGCCACCAGTGATTCGAGCATGGGCACAGATACGCAGTATTTT. It yields the protein CATSDSSMGTDTQYF.

This chain connects TRBV9 to TRBJ2-7, with 9 bases that match TRBD1. J lost 5 bases, V lost 0 bases, and 6 bases had no gene match. Germline V gives CDR1 SGDLS, CDR2 YYNGEE. The CDR3 extends over 15 amino acids. Here the CDR3 DNA reads TGTGCCAGCAGCGTAGAGGGGGACAGGGCTCACGAGCAGTACTTC. Its translation is CASSVEGDRAHEQYF.

The chain is built from TRBV7-2 and TRBJ2-5; no clear D gene. The CDR3 is made up of 13 amino acids. Germline V gene sequence: CDR1 SGHTA, CDR2 FQGNSA. The V gene lost 3 bases and the J gene lost 7 bases, with 12 bases spanning the gap. CDR3 sequence reads: CASSLGLMRTQYF. The CDR3 region has the DNA TGTGCCAGCAGCTTGGGTCTAATGAGGACCCAGTACTTC.

In this sample, this clone turned up a few times. The chain combines TRBV5-1 with TRBJ1-2; maybe TRBD1 (5 bases). Per the germline V gene, CDR1 is SGHRS and CDR2 is YFSETQ. V gave up 0 bases and J gave up 8 bases, with 14 bases separating them. The CDR3 is 14 residues long. This CDR3 reads CASSLGQGFEGYTF. In DNA, the CDR3 is TGCGCCAGCAGCTTGGGTCAGGGATTTGAAGGCTACACCTTC.

The chain recombines TRBV5-1 with TRBJ1-1; possibly TRBD1 for D (5 bases). V dropped 4 bases and J dropped 0 bases, with 16 bases sitting between them. CDR3 size: 16 residues. Germline CDR1 reads SGHRS; CDR2 reads YFSETQ. Here the CDR3 DNA reads TGCGCCAGCAGCCCCCGCACAGGAATTATGAACACTGAAGCTTTCTTT. Translation: CASSPRTGIMNTEAFF.

This CDR3 reads CASSRNRDTEAFF. For the CDR3, the DNA is TGTGCCAGCAGCCGTAACCGGGACACTGAAGCTTTCTTT. This chain uses TRBV5-5 with TRBJ1-1, with D hard to call. There are 13 residues in the CDR3. Trimming shortened V by 4 bases and J by 3 bases, and 10 bases separated the two germline ends. Germline V gene lookup returns CDR1 SGHKS and CDR2 YYEKEE (reference sequence).

This chain joins TRBV30 and TRBJ1-5; D remains unclear. V was cut by 0 bases and J by 7 bases, with 19 bases left in between. This CDR3 region has 16 residues. Germline V CDR1 and CDR2: GTSNPN, SVGIG (reference sequence). CDR3 nucleotides: TGTGCCTGGAGTGTATCAGGTGGGGTTCCCCAGCAGCCCCAGCATTTT. It yields the protein CAWSVSGGVPQQPQHF.

This clone has only one observation. V and J are TRBV30 and TRBJ1-4, with D tentatively TRBD1 (5 bases). The germline V gene encodes CDR1 GTSNPN and CDR2 SVGIG (reference sequence). The CDR3 extends over 15 amino acids. V was trimmed by 0 bases and J by 12 bases, leaving 20 bases between them. CDR3 loop: CAWSVRGWKRGELFF. The CDR3 DNA reads TGTGCCTGGAGTGTACGGGGCTGGAAAAGGGGAGAACTGTTTTTT. Together with reference TRBV30 and TRBJ1-4, the CDR3 gives the full variable domain: SQTIHQWPATLVQPVGSPLSLECTVEGTSNPNLYWYRQAAGRGLQLLFYSVGIGQISSEVPQNLSASRPQDRQFILSSKKLLLSDSGFYLCAWSVRGWKRGELFFGSGTQLSVL.

The CDR3 spells CASSLSRVLSPYEQYF. The CDR3 nucleotides read TGTGCCAGCAGCCTGAGTAGGGTCCTCAGCCCGTACGAGCAGTACTTC. This chain links TRBV7-2 with TRBJ2-7; the D is unclear. The germline V gene has CDR1 SGHTA and CDR2 FQGNSA. The CDR3 length is 16 residues. Deletions cut 5 bases from V and 4 bases from J, with 21 bases between.

The rearrangement links TRBV10-3 to TRBJ1-2, with unresolved D. There are 13 residues in the CDR3. CDR1 is ENHRY, CDR2 SYGVKD, per germline. The V gene lost 2 bases and the J gene lost 3 bases, with 7 bases spanning the gap. The CDR3 DNA reads as TGTGCCATCAGTGAGGGGCGTGACTATGGCTACACCTTC. Translation: CAISEGRDYGYTF.

This sequence joins TRBV7-2 and TRBJ2-7; no clear D. CDR1 and CDR2 from the germline V gene are SGHTA and FQGNSA. The CDR3 contains 12 residues. Trimming cost V 3 bases and J 6 bases, with 9 bases left between them. CDR3 residues: CASSFPGSEQYF. CDR3 in DNA: TGTGCCAGCAGCTTTCCGGGCTCCGAGCAGTACTTC.

The chain couples TRBV4-3 to TRBJ2-3, with 13 positions matching TRBD2. The V gene end was trimmed by 0 bases and the J gene end by 0 bases; junction bases not matched to a gene: 12. The CDR3 loop spans 21 amino acids. Germline CDR1 and CDR2: LGHNA and YSLEER. The CDR3 protein is CASSQEGTSGTSQSSTDTQYF. The CDR3 DNA reads TGCGCCAGCAGCCAAGAGGGGACTAGCGGGACAAGTCAATCCAGCACAGATACGCAGTATTTT.

V gene TRBV7-3 combines with J gene TRBJ2-3; the match to TRBD2 covers 8 bases. This CDR3 has 15 amino acids. Germline V gene data show CDR1 as SGHTA and CDR2 as FQGTGA. The V segment lost 1 base and the J segment 5 bases; nucleotides outside the gene matches: 5. This chain's CDR3 is CASSLMAGGKDTQYF. Here the CDR3 DNA reads TGTGCCAGCAGCTTAATGGCGGGGGGCAAAGATACGCAGTATTTT. Full variable domain (remainder filled in from reference TRBV7-3 and TRBJ2-3): GAGVSQTPSNKVTEKGKYVELRCDPISGHTALYWYRQSLGQGPEFLIYFQGTGAADDSGLPNDRFFAVRPEGSVSTLKIQRTERGDSAVYLCASSLMAGGKDTQYFGPGTRLTVL.

V and J are TRBV7-2 and TRBJ2-2; 10 nucleotides agree with TRBD1. CDR1 is SGHTA, CDR2 FQGNSA, per germline. The CDR3 contains 15 residues. V dropped 6 bases and J dropped 6; count of bases not matched to a gene: 7. The CDR3 spells CASRAGTGDAGELFF. CDR3 nucleotides: TGTGCCAGCAGGGCCGGGACAGGGGATGCCGGGGAGCTGTTTTTT.

This clone appeared a few times. V usage is TRBV21-1 and J usage is TRBJ1-5. TRBV21-1 is a listed pseudogene. The CDR3 is made up of 17 amino acids. The CDR3 loop is CASRGPMRVVCNQPQHF. The CDR3 DNA is TGTGCCAGCAGGGGGCCTATGAGGGTTGTATGTAATCAGCCCCAGCATTTT.

V is TRBV7-6 and J is TRBJ2-7; 7 bases align to TRBD2. With 5 bases clipped from V and 6 bases from J, the junction kept 16 bases outside the gene matches. The CDR3 sequence is 16 residues long. CDR1 is SGHVS, CDR2 FNYEAQ, per germline. The CDR3 loop reads CASSPNNPSGTREQYF. Written as DNA, the CDR3 is TGTGCCAGCAGCCCTAATAACCCTAGCGGAACCCGCGAGCAGTACTTC.

V and J are TRBV3-1 (or the pseudogene TRBV3-2) and TRBJ2-5, with 10 nucleotides matching TRBD1. The CDR3 consists of 16 residues. J was trimmed by 3 bases and V by 3 bases; bases with no gene match: 7. Looked up from germline, CDR1 is LGHDT and CDR2 is YNNKEL (reference sequence). CDR3 coding DNA: TGTGCCAGCAGCCAGGTCTCGGGGACAGGGGAAGAGACCCAGTACTTC. It specifies CASSQVSGTGEETQYF.

The rearrangement links TRBV4-3 to TRBJ2-4, with 11 bases aligning to TRBD2. The V and J ends lost 2 bases and 0 bases, in that order; junction bases with no gene match: 9. Germline assignment: CDR1 LGHNA and CDR2 YSLEER. This CDR3 is built from 19 residues. The CDR3 sequence: CASSQHLAGGDLAKNIQYF. CDR3 DNA sequence: TGCGCCAGCAGCCAACACCTAGCGGGGGGCGATCTAGCCAAAAACATTCAGTACTTC.

The J gene is TRBJ1-2, the V gene TRBV27, with TRBD1 matching 8 bases. CDR1 and CDR2 from the germline V gene are MNHEY and SMNVEV (reference sequence). The junction had 12 bases not matched to a gene; V was cut back by 5 bases and J by 1 base. The CDR3 has 17 amino acids. The CDR3 coding sequence is TGTGCCAGCAGTGTCGCCGGGACAGGAGGAATTAACTATGGCTACACCTTC. Its translation: CASSVAGTGGINYGYTF.